This TCR beta chain is from a study of T cells after yellow fever vaccination (dated by TCRdb to the late 2010s). In terms of the full investigation: The SMART-Seq v4 Ultra Low Input RNA kit was used to prepare libraries from fractions with low cell numbers. Bulk TCR alpha and beta repertoires were sequenced longitudinally to track T-cell clones before and after primary and booster YFV17D yellow fever vaccination. Bulk PBMC replicates and cell subsets were isolated from blood drawn at multiple timepoints before and after both primary and secondary immunization. Two healthy male donors, one aged 18 to 29 and one aged 30 to 40 years, made up the cohort.

The CDR3 measures 16 amino acids from cysteine to phenylalanine. Kept here is only the CDR3 DNA, which spans 48 bases and is read in frame from base 1. V loses 5 bases of germline sequence and J loses 6 bases, and the interval between the two ends is 19 bases. CDR1 and CDR2 are drawn from the germline V gene (reference sequence): LNHDA, SQIVND. According to the study, the label for this sample's treatment or condition signals: live attenuated yellow fever vaccine strain. At every blood-draw timepoint, two biological replicates of bulk PBMCs were collected. PBMCs were isolated from peripheral blood using a standard Ficoll-Paque protocol. TriZol was used to extract RNA from bulk PBMCs, CD4 and CD8 fractions, and dextramer-positive and dextramer-negative fractions. What the study reported, not specific to this receptor: Computational filtering was required because FACS-sorted repertoires could contain abundant contaminating clonotypes from the bulk population. Compared with the primary T-cell response, the secondary T-cell response was faster but weaker, reaching its peak on day 5 rather than on day 15. Only a couple of donors were included in the study, so the extent to which the findings can be generalized is limited. A small share of clonotypes was detected in both CD4 and CD8 compartments, with the overlap likely arising from convergent recombination. After the booster, most of the clones that had expanded following primary vaccination were detected again (almost 98% of CD4 and 88% of CD8), which suggests that memory was broadly maintained.

TCR cDNA was synthesized by 5'RACE template switching, which introduced a universal primer site and unique molecular identifiers. cDNA synthesis was primed from both the TCR alpha and TCR beta constant segments. Two PCR steps were used to amplify libraries, with sample barcodes and sequencing adapters being added in the second step. Libraries were sequenced on Illumina HiSeq 2500 (2x100 bp) or NovaSeq (2x150 bp). Under the source paper's analysis protocol: MIGEC handled demultiplexing of reads and collapsing into UMI consensus sequences, while MiXCR performed V(D)J alignment. Vaccine-responding clonotypes were defined with edgeR using replicate PBMC samples, requiring FDR below 0.01 and a log2 fold change above 5 up to day 15. Each bulk clonotype received a CD4 or CD8 identity based on whether the sequenced CD4 or CD8 repertoire contained that clonotype at higher abundance. TCRdb handled the public reads itself, with Q25 trimming in fastp and clone calling in MiXCR, and kept productive beta chains. Entries that share a CDR3 protein sequence are merged under the most common genes and DNA. The V and J calls and clone size come from TCRdb's table, not from the authors' own analysis. The sample table holds hundreds of thousands of distinct CDR3 sequences, of which roughly 21% were seen once. The top ten clones comprise 14% of the sample.

This clonotype came up once. What this receptor recognizes is not known. No base-level quality is on record; no much larger clone is a single base apart. In this chain, TRBV19 is recombined with TRBJ2-2; the D gene may be TRBD1 or TRBD2, since each aligns over 5 bases. This TCR derives from a man under 40 who received the YFV17D yellow fever vaccine. The sample was PBMCs, taken 15 days after the yellow fever booster vaccination. The nucleotide sequence reads TGTGCCAGTAGTTATGGGGGAAGCAGCTACTCCGGGGAGCTGTTTTTT. Translated, this gives CASSYGGSSYSGELFF.